Below, 21 T cell receptor beta chains from the same sample are listed, as sequenced in a study of cytomegalovirus exposure and HLA in healthy donors. Amplification used 60 Vbeta primers and 13 Jbeta primers. Using immunoSEQ multiplex PCR, the repertoire was profiled, and TCRdb retains in-frame clones only, with some absent. The data contain about 220,000 clones, 76% of them singletons. Material for sequencing was PBMCs. The receptor source for this set is a man younger than 30 in good health and CMV-seronegative.

V gene TRBV7-2 combines with J gene TRBJ1-2, with D hard to call. CDR1 and CDR2 (germline): SGHTA, FQGNSA. V was clipped by 1 base and J by 5 bases, with 17 bases between them. CDR3 length: 16 amino acids. The CDR3 loop reads CASSLEAPHSSYGYTF. Written as DNA, the CDR3 is TGTGCCAGCAGCTTAGAGGCCCCCCACAGTTCTTATGGCTACACCTTC.

This chain connects TRBV7-8 to TRBJ1-2; TRBD1 might be the D (6 bases). This CDR3 has 16 residues. V lost 4 bases, J lost 8 bases, and 23 bases lay in between. Per the germline V gene, CDR1 is SGHVS and CDR2 is FQNEAQ. The CDR3 reads CASSSLEGVGSKGYTF. In nucleotides, the CDR3 is TGTGCCAGCAGCTCCCTCGAGGGGGTCGGGTCGAAAGGCTACACCTTC. Combining the CDR3 with reference TRBV7-8 and TRBJ1-2 gives the whole variable domain GAGVSQSPRYKVAKRGQDVALRCDPISGHVSLFWYQQALGQGPEFLTYFQNEAQLDKSGLPSDRFFAERPEGSVSTLKIQRTQQEDSAVYLCASSSLEGVGSKGYTFGSGTRLTVV.

The chain uses TRBV19 and TRBJ2-1; D gene ambiguous. V was trimmed by 5 bases and J by 0 bases, leaving 8 bases between them. This CDR3 contains 14 residues. Germline V gene lookup returns CDR1 LNHDA and CDR2 SQIVND (reference sequence). CDR3 sequence reads: CASSPSSSYNEQFF. DNA for the CDR3: TGTGCCAGTAGTCCGAGCTCCTCCTACAATGAGCAGTTCTTC.

The chain employs TRBV19 and TRBJ1-4; a possible D gene is TRBD1 (6 bases). V was shortened by 8 bases and J by 6 bases, with 13 bases between the two germline ends. This CDR3 contains 13 residues. Looked up from germline, CDR1 is LNHDA and CDR2 is SQIVND (reference sequence). In DNA, the CDR3 is TGTGCCAGTCGAGGGGGTCTGTATGAAAAACTGTTTTTT. Its protein is CASRGGLYEKLFF.

The chain is built from TRBV2 and TRBJ2-5; tentatively, D is TRBD2 (6 bases). This CDR3 comprises 15 residues. The germline V and J ends were trimmed by 4 bases and 2 bases, with 14 bases remaining between them. Germline V gene lookup returns CDR1 SNHLY and CDR2 FYNNEI. The CDR3 DNA follows: TGTGCCAGCAGTGGTGGAGGGGCGGGGCAAGAGACCCAGTACTTC. This sequence encodes CASSGGGAGQETQYF. Looking up the rest from reference TRBV2 and TRBJ2-5 gives the full variable domain: EPEVTQTPSHQVTQMGQEVILRCVPISNHLYFYWYRQILGQKVEFLVSFYNNEISEKSEIFDDQFSVERPDGSNFTLKIRSTKLEDSAMYFCASSGGGAGQETQYFGPGTRLLVL.

Regarding this clone: Being one base from a much bigger clone, this may be a read error. The chain is built from TRBV5-4 and TRBJ1-3; a weak D match, TRBD1 (5 bases). The germline gives CDR1 SGHNT, CDR2 YYREEE (reference sequence). V dropped 0 bases and J dropped 2 bases, with 6 bases sitting between them. The CDR3 spans 14 residues. Here the CDR3 DNA reads TGTGCCAGCAGCTTGGGGGGGGCTGGAAACACCATATATTTT. Protein sequence: CASSLGGAGNTIYF.

This clone was seen a handful of times. The V call is TRBV5-4, the J call TRBJ2-2; TRBD2 agrees at 7 bases. Per the germline V gene, CDR1 is SGHNT and CDR2 is YYREEE (reference sequence). The CDR3 contains 19 residues. V shed 5 bases, J shed 6 bases, and the junction held 22 bases outside the gene matches. The CDR3 bases are TGTGCCAGCAGGCGGGGGATGACTCCCTTCGGGGGAGACGCCGGGGAGCTGTTTTTT. This codes for CASRRGMTPFGGDAGELFF.

This CDR3 is CASSLLPTGAETQYF. In DNA, the CDR3 is TGCGCCAGCAGCTTACTACCGACAGGGGCAGAGACCCAGTACTTC. The chain joins TRBV5-1 to TRBJ2-5; 8 bases are shared with TRBD1. Trimming cost V 2 bases and J 4 bases; bases outside gene matches: 7. This CDR3 has 15 residues. Germline V gene data show CDR1 as SGHRS and CDR2 as YFSETQ.

This clone showed up just once. The J gene is TRBJ2-7, the V gene TRBV7-2; 8 nucleotides match TRBD1. Germline CDR1 is SGHTA and CDR2 is FQGNSA. V dropped 5 bases and J dropped 5; count of bases not matched to a gene: 8. The CDR3 runs to 14 residues. CDR3 nucleotide sequence: TGTGCCAGCAGCATCGGACAGGGTACAAACGAGCAGTACTTC. Translation: CASSIGQGTNEQYF.

The CDR3, as DNA: TGTGCCAGCGGGAGCACTGAAGCTTTCTTT. Translating it yields CASGSTEAFF. This sequence joins TRBV7-9 and TRBJ1-1; no firm D call. The CDR3 is 10 amino acids. V was pared by 8 bases and J by 4 bases, with 5 bases between. Looked up from germline, CDR1 is SEHNR and CDR2 is FQNEAQ (reference sequence).

The chain recombines TRBV6-1 with TRBJ2-2, with 7 bases matching TRBD2. J was trimmed by 3 bases and V by 0 bases; bases with no gene match: 1. Germline CDR1 is MNHNS and CDR2 is SASEGT. This CDR3 region has 15 residues. CDR3 nucleotide sequence: TGTGCCAGCAGTGAAGCGCTAGCGGACACCGGGGAGCTGTTTTTT. Encoded protein: CASSEALADTGELFF.

V gene TRBV4-1 combines with J gene TRBJ2-7, with D tentatively TRBD1 (6 bases). Germline V gene lookup returns CDR1 MGHRA and CDR2 YSYEKL. Trimming left V 1 base short and J 7 bases short, with 17 bases between. The CDR3 length is 15 residues. The CDR3 DNA reads TGCGCCAGCAGCCAAGGGGCAGGGGATTCTAGGGAGCAGTACTTC. It is translated as CASSQGAGDSREQYF.

This clone was seen a few times. The J gene is TRBJ1-2, the V gene TRBV30, with D perhaps matching TRBD1 (5 bases). Trimming removed 2 bases from V and 2 bases from J, with 12 bases in between. CDR1 and CDR2 (germline): GTSNPN, SVGIG (reference sequence). This CDR3 spans 14 amino acids. The CDR3 coding sequence is TGTGCCTGGAGTCGGGGGTCGGGGAACTATGGCTACACCTTC. Its protein product is CAWSRGSGNYGYTF.

The gene calls are TRBV5-5 and TRBJ1-5; D ambiguous. In germline, CDR1 is SGHKS, CDR2 YYEKEE (reference sequence). The CDR3 length is 14 residues. The V end lost 4 bases, the J end lost 7 bases, and 15 bases lay between the germline ends. The CDR3 DNA sequence: TGTGCCAGCAGCCCGTCCAATGGGCTGCAGCCCCAGCATTTT. This translates into CASSPSNGLQPQHF.

The chain couples TRBV7-9 to TRBJ1-1, with no clear D. The CDR3 spans 16 residues. V was pared by 5 bases and J by 0 bases, with 16 bases between. CDR1 is SEHNR, CDR2 FQNEAQ, per germline (reference sequence). The CDR3 nucleotides are TGTGCCAGCAGCACCCGACCAACAGAAATGAACACTGAAGCTTTCTTT. It translates to CASSTRPTEMNTEAFF.

The rearrangement uses TRBV7-3 and TRBJ1-1; 10 bases align to TRBD1. With 3 bases clipped from V and 5 bases from J, the junction kept 3 bases outside the gene matches. The CDR3 has 14 amino acids. Germline-derived CDR1 and CDR2 are SGHTA and FQGTGA. CDR3 residues: CASSLGTGATEAFF. Here the CDR3 DNA reads TGTGCCAGCAGCTTGGGGACAGGGGCGACTGAAGCTTTCTTT.

This rearrangement joins TRBV2 to TRBJ1-2; D is undetermined. The CDR3 consists of 12 residues. V dropped 1 base and J dropped 8 bases, with 8 bases sitting between them. CDR1 and CDR2 (germline): SNHLY, FYNNEI. CDR3 sequence reads: CASSEGERGYTF. CDR3 DNA sequence: TGTGCCAGCAGTGAAGGCGAGAGGGGCTACACCTTC.

This clone was picked up one time. The J gene is TRBJ2-3, the V gene TRBV5-1, with 8 nucleotides matching TRBD2. J lost 4 bases, V lost 0 bases, and 4 bases had no gene match. The CDR3 sequence is 15 residues long. Germline loops: CDR1 SGHRS, CDR2 YFSETQ. The CDR3 reads CASSLGLAGADTQYF. The CDR3 DNA reads TGCGCCAGCAGCTTGGGTCTAGCGGGCGCAGATACGCAGTATTTT.

This chain uses TRBV2 with TRBJ2-1; 7 bases are shared with TRBD2. CDR1 and CDR2 from the germline V gene are SNHLY and FYNNEI. The length of the CDR3 is 15 residues. Losses at the gene ends were 6 bases for V and 8 bases for J; bases not matched to a gene: 13. CDR3 sequence reads: CASRESGILSYEQFF. DNA for the CDR3: TGTGCCAGCAGGGAGAGCGGGATATTGTCTTATGAGCAGTTCTTC.

The rearrangement links TRBV11-3 to TRBJ2-7; 10 positions agree with TRBD2. The CDR3 runs 15 residues. CDR1 SGHNT and CDR2 YENEEA come from the germline V gene. V shed 2 bases, J shed 4 bases, and the junction held 5 bases outside the gene matches. In DNA, the CDR3 is TGTGCCAGCAGCTTAACTAGCGGGACCCTTTACGAGCAGTACTTC. Translated: CASSLTSGTLYEQYF.

The chain joins TRBV30 to TRBJ2-5; perhaps TRBD2 as D (5 bases). Looked up from germline, CDR1 is GTSNPN and CDR2 is SVGIG (reference sequence). The CDR3 has 14 residues. Trimming removed 3 bases at V and 7 bases at J, with 18 bases between. DNA for the CDR3: TGTGCCTGGAGGGGAGTCGGAGGACTCGTGACCCAGTACTTC. It translates to CAWRGVGGLVTQYF.